This T cell receptor beta chain was identified in a study of blood T cell repertoires in COVID-19. In the study overall: Sites across the United States, Italy and Spain contributed samples from acute and convalescent COVID-19. Nucleic acid was either cDNA or gDNA, and it came from T cells, B-cell-depleted T cells, or PBMCs.

In the authors' workflow: Reference gene primer amplification gave estimated nucleated cell counts. TCRdb keeps only in-frame clones here, not all; method: immunoSEQ multiplex PCR. V, J and clone size are those of that table, while D and trimming were read from the DNA. The sample includes roughly 100,000 clones, roughly 86% of them seen just once. The V end lost 10 bases, the J end lost 1 base, and 8 bases lay between the germline ends. Germline CDR1 and CDR2: MDHEN and SYDVKM. This CDR3 contains 13 residues. The V call is TRBV28, the J call TRBJ2-6; D not certain. This sequence was found in a human donor in a cohort sampled during active COVID-19. Sequencing input: peripheral blood. The CDR3 spells CATQVSGANVLTF. The CDR3 nucleotides read TGTGCCACCCAGGTTTCTGGGGCCAACGTCCTGACTTTC.